Listed below are T cell receptor beta chains from one sample, sequenced in a study of T cell responses to AZD1222 COVID-19 vaccine. Profiled with immunoSEQ multiplex PCR; TCRdb holds only in-frame clones, not every one. Here the sample spans about 220,000 clones, under 95% being singletons. This specimen consisted of peripheral blood, obtained on day 0 of MenACWY control vaccination. Receptors were obtained from an adult in good health. The CDR3 runs from the conserved cysteine through the conserved F or W. D genes are given only for firm matches. Only some rows state a clone size, as once, few, many or a class for expanded clones.

NA	NA	TRBV12-3/TRBV12-4	TRBJ2-5	13	TGTGCCAGCAGTTTTGGGCAGAGAGAGACTCAGTACTTC	CASSFGQRETQYF
NA	NA	TRBV28	TRBJ2-7	12	TGTGCCAGTTCTGGGAACTCCTACGAGCAGTACTTC	CASSGNSYEQYF
NA	NA	TRBV18	TRBJ1-2	13	TGTGCCAGCTCCCCCGGGACCCAGGGAAACTACACCTTC	CASSPGTQGNYTF
NA	once	TRBV3-1/TRBV3-2	TRBJ1-4	15	TGTGCCAGCAGCGCCCACGACAGGTTAGATGAAAAACTGTTTTTT	CASSAHDRLDEKLFF
TRBD2	NA	TRBV5-1	TRBJ2-5	14	TGCGCCAGCAGCCTTTCTAGCGGACAAGAGACCCAGTACTTC	CASSLSSGQETQYF
NA	NA	TRBV5-1	TRBJ1-2	14	TGCGCCAGCAGCTTGGGGCCAGGTGCTTCATCCTACACCTTC	CASSLGPGASSYTF
NA	NA	TRBV5-4	TRBJ1-1	14	TGTGCCAGCAGCTTGGGGGGGGGAAACACTGAAGCTTTCTTT	CASSLGGGNTEAFF
NA	NA	TRBV12-3/TRBV12-4	TRBJ1-2	13	TGTGCCAGCAGTTCGGGGTTGAAGGGTGGCTACACCTTC	CASSSGLKGGYTF
NA	NA	TRBV2	TRBJ1-6	14	TGTGCCAGCAGTGAACCAAGGGGCGCTTGGGTCCTCCACTTT	CASSEPRGAWVLHF
NA	NA	TRBV5-6	TRBJ1-5	13	TGTGCCAGCAGCTTGGGGACCAATCAGCCCCAGCATTTT	CASSLGTNQPQHF
NA	NA	TRBV6-5	TRBJ1-2	13	TGTGCCAGCAGTTACCAGGGCAACTATGGCTACACCTTC	CASSYQGNYGYTF
NA	NA	TRBV7-2	TRBJ2-7	15	TGTGCCAGCAGCCCTACGGTGGCCCGAACCTACGAGCAGTACTTC	CASSPTVARTYEQYF
NA	NA	TRBV7-2	TRBJ1-6	13	TGTGCCAGCAGCTTAGGCGCAGGAGGGGACCTCCACTTT	CASSLGAGGDLHF
NA	NA	TRBV30	TRBJ1-2	15	TGTGCCTGGAGTGTACTGGGCAGGTCTAACTATGGCTACACCTTC	CAWSVLGRSNYGYTF
NA	NA	TRBV7-9	TRBJ1-1	13	TGTGCCAGCAGCCTCGGACAGAACACTGAAGCTTTCTTT	CASSLGQNTEAFF
NA	NA	TRBV6-5	TRBJ2-3	13	TGTGCCAGCAGAAGGGACCCCACAGATACGCAGTATTTT	CASRRDPTDTQYF
NA	few	TRBV11-2	TRBJ2-7	12	TGTGCCAGCAGCTTAGTACGAAGGGTTCCGTACTTC	CASSLVRRVPYF
NA	NA	TRBV4-2	TRBJ1-5	15	TGTGCCAGCAGCCAAGACGATTTGGGGAATCAGCCCCAGCATTTT	CASSQDDLGNQPQHF
NA	NA	TRBV7-9	TRBJ1-4	17	TGTGCCAGCAGCTTAGCGGGAAAAGCCCCCGCTTCCGAAAAACTGTTTTTT	CASSLAGKAPASEKLFF
NA	NA	TRBV7-8	TRBJ2-7	15	TGTGCCAGCAGCCAACCATCAGGGGGGACCTACGAGCAGTACTTC	CASSQPSGGTYEQYF